These T cell receptor beta chains were read from a single sample in a study of T cells in Graves' hyperthyroidism and ophthalmopathy. Using its own MiXCR run on the multiplex PCR reads, TCRdb lists one record per CDR3 protein. The repertoire has a few hundred thousand distinct CDR3 sequences, roughly 12% of them found once; the top ten carry less than 25%. Sequences were obtained from blood. The receptors derive from a man aged 25-45 years with Graves' hyperthyroidism that later progressed to Graves' ophthalmopathy. Each CDR3 is given with its conserved first and last residue. Fields, in order: J gene, clone size, D gene, V gene, CDR3 protein, CDR3 DNA. The D gene is left open where the match is weak. Clone size is given for some rows only: seen once, a few or many times, or a class if the clone is expanded.

j_gene: TRBJ1-2; abundance: many; d_gene: .; v_gene: TRBV28; CDR3aa: CASGQQPNYGYTF; CDR3nt: TGTGCCAGCGGACAGCAACCTAACTATGGCTACACCTTC
j_gene: TRBJ2-3; abundance: .; d_gene: .; v_gene: TRBV5-1; CDR3aa: CASSPTTGSTDTQYF; CDR3nt: TGCGCCAGCAGCCCTACGACAGGTTCCACAGATACGCAGTATTTT
j_gene: TRBJ2-3; abundance: many; d_gene: .; v_gene: TRBV11-3; CDR3aa: CASSLEDSTDTQYF; CDR3nt: TGTGCCAGCAGCTTAGAGGACAGCACAGATACGCAGTATTTT
j_gene: TRBJ1-2; abundance: many; d_gene: TRBD1; v_gene: TRBV28; CDR3aa: CASRPSGTGVGYTF; CDR3nt: TGTGCCAGCAGACCAAGCGGGACAGGGGTCGGCTACACCTTC
j_gene: TRBJ2-1; abundance: .; d_gene: .; v_gene: TRBV19; CDR3aa: CASRPSSSYNEQFF; CDR3nt: TGTGCCAGTCGTCCCTCCAGCTCCTACAATGAGCAGTTCTTC
j_gene: TRBJ2-3; abundance: many; d_gene: .; v_gene: TRBV6-1; CDR3aa: CASSSERRDTQYF; CDR3nt: TGTGCCAGCAGTTCTGAGAGACGGGATACGCAGTATTTT
j_gene: TRBJ1-1; abundance: many; d_gene: .; v_gene: TRBV2; CDR3aa: CASSLGTPRYQAFF; CDR3nt: TGTGCCAGCAGTCTGGGGACCCCACGGTATCAAGCTTTCTTT
j_gene: TRBJ2-2; abundance: .; d_gene: TRBD1; v_gene: TRBV18; CDR3aa: CASSTPGQGNTGELFF; CDR3nt: TGTGCCAGCTCAACGCCGGGACAGGGGAACACCGGGGAGCTGTTTTTT
j_gene: TRBJ2-7; abundance: few; d_gene: .; v_gene: TRBV6-1; CDR3aa: CASSVTGTPFYEQYF; CDR3nt: TGTGCCAGCAGTGTTACCGGGACACCGTTCTACGAGCAGTACTTC
j_gene: TRBJ1-2; abundance: few; d_gene: TRBD1; v_gene: TRBV19; CDR3aa: CASSTPDRARGYGYTF; CDR3nt: TGTGCCAGTAGTACCCCGGACAGGGCCCGAGGGTATGGCTACACCTTC
j_gene: TRBJ2-1; abundance: .; d_gene: .; v_gene: TRBV7-2; CDR3aa: CASSPRNSQGEQFF; CDR3nt: TGTGCCAGCAGCCCCCGAAATTCACAGGGTGAGCAGTTCTTC
j_gene: TRBJ2-7; abundance: many; d_gene: .; v_gene: TRBV11-2; CDR3aa: CASSPPPDSYEQYF; CDR3nt: TGTGCCAGCAGCCCACCCCCCGACTCCTACGAGCAGTACTTC
j_gene: TRBJ1-1; abundance: many; d_gene: .; v_gene: TRBV7-9; CDR3aa: CASSLGLTEAFF; CDR3nt: TGTGCCAGCAGCCTGGGCCTCACTGAAGCTTTCTTT
j_gene: TRBJ2-2; abundance: many; d_gene: .; v_gene: TRBV6-5; CDR3aa: CASSYTGTLNTGELFF; CDR3nt: TGTGCCAGCAGTTACACCGGGACACTTAACACCGGGGAGCTGTTTTTT
j_gene: TRBJ1-5; abundance: many; d_gene: TRBD1; v_gene: TRBV30; CDR3aa: CAWTSGQGHQPQHF; CDR3nt: TGTGCCTGGACCTCCGGACAGGGGCACCAGCCCCAGCATTTT
j_gene: TRBJ2-7; abundance: many; d_gene: .; v_gene: TRBV24-1; CDR3aa: CATSDRDGNYEQYF; CDR3nt: TGTGCCACCAGTGACCGCGACGGGAATTACGAGCAGTACTTC
j_gene: TRBJ1-1; abundance: many; d_gene: .; v_gene: TRBV28; CDR3aa: CASSLTHTEAFF; CDR3nt: TGTGCCAGCAGTTTAACCCACACTGAAGCTTTCTTT
j_gene: TRBJ1-5; abundance: .; d_gene: .; v_gene: TRBV6-7; CDR3aa: CASGRDGDSDQPQHF; CDR3nt: TGTGCCAGCGGGAGGGATGGAGATTCGGATCAGCCCCAGCATTTT
j_gene: TRBJ1-5; abundance: few; d_gene: .; v_gene: TRBV19; CDR3aa: CASSIGTESQPQHF; CDR3nt: TGTGCCAGTAGTATCGGGACCGAGTCTCAGCCCCAGCATTTT
j_gene: TRBJ2-3; abundance: few; d_gene: .; v_gene: TRBV12-5; CDR3aa: CASGPGQMSTDTQYF; CDR3nt: TGTGCTAGTGGACCGGGACAAATGAGCACAGATACGCAGTATTTT
j_gene: TRBJ2-3; abundance: many; d_gene: TRBD2; v_gene: TRBV6-1; CDR3aa: CASSSVTSGGRGADTQYF; CDR3nt: TGTGCCAGCAGTTCCGTGACTAGCGGGGGGCGGGGAGCAGATACGCAGTATTTT
j_gene: TRBJ1-6; abundance: few; d_gene: .; v_gene: TRBV10-2; CDR3aa: CASSEMLGARSPLHF; CDR3nt: TGCGCCAGCAGTGAAATGCTGGGGGCAAGGTCACCCCTCCACTTT
j_gene: TRBJ1-6; abundance: .; d_gene: TRBD1; v_gene: TRBV19; CDR3aa: CASTPGGRGPLHF; CDR3nt: TGTGCCAGTACCCCAGGGGGAAGAGGACCCCTCCACTTT
j_gene: TRBJ2-7; abundance: .; d_gene: .; v_gene: TRBV4-1; CDR3aa: CASSHIAAYEQYF; CDR3nt: TGCGCCAGCAGCCATATAGCGGCCTACGAGCAGTACTTC
j_gene: TRBJ1-1; abundance: many; d_gene: .; v_gene: TRBV20-1; CDR3aa: CSARARQLNGEAFF; CDR3nt: TGCAGTGCTAGAGCAAGACAGTTAAACGGAGAAGCTTTCTTT
j_gene: TRBJ2-3; abundance: many; d_gene: .; v_gene: TRBV9; CDR3aa: CASSVETGGHTDTQYF; CDR3nt: TGTGCCAGCAGCGTAGAGACGGGGGGCCACACAGATACGCAGTATTTT